The present T cell receptor beta chain was sequenced within a study of siplizumab effects on memory and regulatory T cells. Sequencing used immunoSEQ multiplex PCR; TCRdb keeps in-frame clones, though not all of them. The sample consists of about 110,000 clones, just under 95% of them appearing once. V gave up 4 bases and J gave up 5 bases, with 9 bases separating them. The CDR3 contains 12 residues. Looked up from germline, CDR1 is SGHRS and CDR2 is YFSETQ. The sequence derives from a human donor in good health. The sample taken for sequencing was CD4+ T cells sorted from blood. The V call is TRBV5-1, the J call TRBJ2-5; D remains ambiguous. The CDR3 sequence: CASSADPETQYF. DNA for the CDR3: TGCGCCAGCAGCGCGGACCCGGAGACCCAGTACTTC.